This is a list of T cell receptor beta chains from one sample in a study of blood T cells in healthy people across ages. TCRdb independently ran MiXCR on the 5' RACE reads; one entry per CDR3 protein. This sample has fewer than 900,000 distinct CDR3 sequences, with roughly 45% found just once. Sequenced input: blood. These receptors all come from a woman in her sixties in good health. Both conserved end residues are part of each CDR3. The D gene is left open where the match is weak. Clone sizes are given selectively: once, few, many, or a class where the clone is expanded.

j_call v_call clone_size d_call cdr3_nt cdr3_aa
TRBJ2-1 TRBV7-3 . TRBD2 TGTGCCAGCAGCTCGTCGGGGGGTTCATTTTTGGATGAGCAGTTCTTC CASSSSGGSFLDEQFF
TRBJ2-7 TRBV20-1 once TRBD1 TGCAGTGCCAAAACAGGGGGGAGATCCTACGAGCAGTACTTC CSAKTGGRSYEQYF
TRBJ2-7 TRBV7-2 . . TGTGCCAGCAGCTTTACAGGGAGTAGGCACGAGCAGTACTTC CASSFTGSRHEQYF
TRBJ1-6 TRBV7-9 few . TGTGCCAGCAGCGTAGAGGGTAATTCACCCCTCCACTTT CASSVEGNSPLHF
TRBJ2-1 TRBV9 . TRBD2 TGTGCCAGCAGCGTAGGTAGCGGGAGTATCTATGAGCAGTTCTTC CASSVGSGSIYEQFF
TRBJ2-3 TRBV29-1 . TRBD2 TGCAGCGCCTATACGGGCGGCGGGAGGGGTTCAGATACGCAGTATTTT CSAYTGGGRGSDTQYF
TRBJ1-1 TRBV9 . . TGTGCCAGCAGCGTTTCGACGGTGGGGATCACTGAAGCTTTCTTT CASSVSTVGITEAFF
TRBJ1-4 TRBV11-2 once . TGTGCCAGCAGCCCCCAAAATGAAAAACTGTTTTTT CASSPQNEKLFF
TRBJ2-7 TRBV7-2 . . TGTGCCAGCGGACGGGGCGATCGGTACGAGCAGTACTTC CASGRGDRYEQYF
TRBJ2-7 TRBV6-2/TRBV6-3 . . TGTGCCAGCATCGGTGCGGGGATGTACGAGCAGTACTTC CASIGAGMYEQYF
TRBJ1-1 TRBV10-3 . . TGTGCCATCACAGGGACCCAAGGAACTGAAGCTTTCTTT CAITGTQGTEAFF
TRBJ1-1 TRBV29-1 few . TGCAGCGTTGCGACGCTCGTCCCTGAAGCTTTCTTT CSVATLVPEAFF
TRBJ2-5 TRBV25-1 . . TGTGCCAGCAGTGACACTAACAGGGCCGAGACCCAGTACTTC CASSDTNRAETQYF
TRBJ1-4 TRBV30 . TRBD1 TGTGCCTGGAGTCCCGGAGGGGGCAATGAAAAACTGTTTTTT CAWSPGGGNEKLFF
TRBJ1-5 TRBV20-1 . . TGCAGTGCTAGTCGCAGCCCGGATCAGCCCCAGCATTTT CSASRSPDQPQHF
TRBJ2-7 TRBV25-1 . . TGTGCCAGCAGTGAAGCGAGGGCTTTGTACTTC CASSEARALYF
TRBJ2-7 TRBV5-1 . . TGCGCCAGCAGCCGAACAGGAATCTACGAGCAGTACTTC CASSRTGIYEQYF
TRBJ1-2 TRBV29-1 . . TGCAGCGTCGGGACTCAAGGGAACACCTTC CSVGTQGNTF
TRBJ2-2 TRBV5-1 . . TGCGCCAGCTCGTCTGGTCTCTTCACCACCGGGGAGCTGTTTTTT CASSSGLFTTGELFF
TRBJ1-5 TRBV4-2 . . TGTGCCAGCAGCCAACCTTACCGGGATAGCAATCAGCCCCAGCATTTT CASSQPYRDSNQPQHF
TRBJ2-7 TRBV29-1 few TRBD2 TGCAGCGTAGCACTGATGAATAGCGGGGTCCCATCCTACGAGCAGTACTTC CSVALMNSGVPSYEQYF
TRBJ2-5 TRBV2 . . TGTGCCAGCGCTAGCCACCCCCGGGGGCGGAATGAGCAGTACTTC CASASHPRGRNEQYF
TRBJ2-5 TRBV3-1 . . TGTGCCAGCAGCCAAGAAGGTGGGGGGCTAGGAACCCAGTACTTC CASSQEGGGLGTQYF
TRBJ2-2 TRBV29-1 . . TGCAGCGTGGGAGACTACCAGAACACCGGGGAGCTGTTTTTT CSVGDYQNTGELFF
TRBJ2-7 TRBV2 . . TGTGCCAGCAGTGACAGCCAGGGGCACTACGAGCAGTACTTC CASSDSQGHYEQYF
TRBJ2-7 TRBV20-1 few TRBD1 TGCAGTGCTAAGACAGGGCGCGAGCAGTACTTC CSAKTGREQYF
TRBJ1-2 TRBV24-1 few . TGTGCCACCAGTGACGGCGAGATGGGGAGACAGGGCTACACCTTC CATSDGEMGRQGYTF
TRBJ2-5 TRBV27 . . TGTGCCAGCAGTCACACAAGCGAGACCCAGTACTTC CASSHTSETQYF
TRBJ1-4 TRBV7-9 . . TGTGCCAGCAGCTTAGCCTGGCAGGAACGGGGCAATGAAAAACTGTTTTTT CASSLAWQERGNEKLFF
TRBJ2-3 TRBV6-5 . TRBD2 TGTGCCAGCAGCTCCGGGCCGGGACTAGCTTCAGATACGCAGTATTTT CASSSGPGLASDTQYF
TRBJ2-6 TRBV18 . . TGTGCCAGCTCACCACCTCGTTCGGGAGCCCACTCTGGGGCCAACGTCCTGACTTTC CASSPPRSGAHSGANVLTF
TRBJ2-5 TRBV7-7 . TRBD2 TGTGCTAGCAGCGAGGGACTAGCGGGAGTCATACATGAGCAGTACTTC CASSEGLAGVIHEQYF
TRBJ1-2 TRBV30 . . TGTGCCTGGAACAGGGCTGCCTATGGCTACACCTTC CAWNRAAYGYTF
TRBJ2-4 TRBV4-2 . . TGTGCCAGCAGCCAAATTACAGGGGTTAGTAGCGGGGCCGTAGCCAAAAACATTCAGTACTTC CASSQITGVSSGAVAKNIQYF
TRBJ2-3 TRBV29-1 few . TGCAGCGTTGAACGGACTTCTAGCACAGATACGCAGTATTTT CSVERTSSTDTQYF
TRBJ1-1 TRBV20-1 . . TGCAGTGCTAGATTTGATAGAGGGAACACTGAAGCTTTCTTT CSARFDRGNTEAFF
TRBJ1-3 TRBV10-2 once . TGCGCCAGCAGTGATGGAGAAAACACCATATATTTT CASSDGENTIYF
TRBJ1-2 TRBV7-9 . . TGTGCCAGCAGCTTAGCAGGGCACTTGGTGTGGTACACCTTC CASSLAGHLVWYTF
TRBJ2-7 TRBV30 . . TGTGCCTGGAGTGGGGGGGGGCAGGGAGTCTCCTACGAGCAGTACTTC CAWSGGGQGVSYEQYF
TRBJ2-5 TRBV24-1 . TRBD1 TGTGCCACCAGTGATTTAAGGACAGGGGGCGCGGGCCAAGAGACCCTGTACTTC CATSDLRTGGAGQETLYF
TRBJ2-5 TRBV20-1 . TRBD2 TGCAGTGCTAGAGGAAAAGCGGGGGCCCAAGAGACCCAGTACTTC CSARGKAGAQETQYF
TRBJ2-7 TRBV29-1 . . TGCAGCGTTCGGGGGTCTGGTAGCTACGAGCAGTACTTC CSVRGSGSYEQYF
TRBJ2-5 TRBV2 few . TGTGCCAGCAGTGTCGTCGGGGGAGAGACCCAGTACTTC CASSVVGGETQYF
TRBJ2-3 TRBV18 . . TGTGCCAGCTCACCACCGAGACTCACCGGGGCAGATACGCAGTATTTT CASSPPRLTGADTQYF
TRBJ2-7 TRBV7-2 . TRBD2 TGTGCCAGCAGCTTAGGACTAGCGGTGAGCTCCTACGAGCAGTACTTC CASSLGLAVSSYEQYF
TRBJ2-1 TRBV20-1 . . TGCAGTGCTAGAGAAGGCAGAAGCTCCTACAATGAGCAGTTCTTC CSAREGRSSYNEQFF
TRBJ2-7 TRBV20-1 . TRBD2 TGCAGTGCTAGAGATCGGAGCGGGAGGACACCCTACGAGCAGTACTTC CSARDRSGRTPYEQYF
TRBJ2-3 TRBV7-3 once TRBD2 TGTGCCAGCAGCCGAGGGACTAGCGGGGGGAGGTCAGATACGCAGTATTTT CASSRGTSGGRSDTQYF
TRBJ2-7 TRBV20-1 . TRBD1 TGCAGTGCTACTCTACTCCGGGGGACAGGGCCCTCCGAGCAGTACTTC CSATLLRGTGPSEQYF
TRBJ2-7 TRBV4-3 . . TGCGCCAGCAGCCAATTAGGCGAACACTTCTACGAGCAGTACTTC CASSQLGEHFYEQYF
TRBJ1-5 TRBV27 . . TGTGCCAGCAGTCCTCGATATGGTGTACGGTTCGATCAGCCCCAGCATTTT CASSPRYGVRFDQPQHF
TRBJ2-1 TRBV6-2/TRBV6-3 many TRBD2 TGTGCCAGCAGTTACTCGACGCATGGGCCTAGCGGGCTAAATGAGCAGTTCTTC CASSYSTHGPSGLNEQFF
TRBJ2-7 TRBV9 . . TGTGCCAGCAGCACCCGGACAGAGGGGAATGAGCAGTACTTC CASSTRTEGNEQYF
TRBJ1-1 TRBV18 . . TGTGCCAGCTCACCTTATGCGGGGCAGGGGAACACTGAAGCTTTCTTT CASSPYAGQGNTEAFF
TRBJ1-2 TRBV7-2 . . TGTGCCAGCAGCTTTGGGCAGCCTAATGGCTACACCTTC CASSFGQPNGYTF
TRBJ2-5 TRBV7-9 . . TGTGCCAGCAGCCATTTACAGGGAATCGTGGCCCAGTACTTC CASSHLQGIVAQYF
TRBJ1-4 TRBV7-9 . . TGTGCCAGCAGCATTCAACTGCGGGCTAATAAAAAACTGTTTTTT CASSIQLRANKKLFF
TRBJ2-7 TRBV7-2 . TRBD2 TGTGCCAGCAGCCACCGAGCAGGTAGCGGGACCTCCTACGAGCAGTACTTC CASSHRAGSGTSYEQYF
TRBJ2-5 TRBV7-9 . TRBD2 TGTGCCAGCAGCTTACTACTAGCGTCCCAGGGTGATGAGCAGTACTTC CASSLLLASQGDEQYF